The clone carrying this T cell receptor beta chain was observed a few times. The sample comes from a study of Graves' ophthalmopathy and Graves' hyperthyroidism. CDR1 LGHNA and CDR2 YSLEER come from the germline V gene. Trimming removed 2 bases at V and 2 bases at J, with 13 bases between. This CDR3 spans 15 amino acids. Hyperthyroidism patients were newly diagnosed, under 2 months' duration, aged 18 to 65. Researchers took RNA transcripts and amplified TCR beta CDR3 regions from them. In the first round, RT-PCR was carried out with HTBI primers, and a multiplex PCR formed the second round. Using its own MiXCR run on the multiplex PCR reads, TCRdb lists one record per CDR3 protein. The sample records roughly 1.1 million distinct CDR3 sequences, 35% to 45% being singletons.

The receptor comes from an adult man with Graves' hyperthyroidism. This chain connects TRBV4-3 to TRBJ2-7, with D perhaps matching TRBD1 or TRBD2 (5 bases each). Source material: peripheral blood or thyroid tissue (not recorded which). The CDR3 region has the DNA TGCGCCAGCAGCCAAAGTGACAGCGGACCCTACGAGCAGTACTTC. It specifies CASSQSDSGPYEQYF.